A selection of T cell receptor beta chains follows, all from one sample in a study of beta chain features in type 1 diabetes. Sequencing was performed with immunoSEQ multiplex PCR; in TCRdb, only in-frame clones are kept and a portion is missing. The sample contains 150,000 or so clones, 9.2% of which appear only once. The sample comprised central memory CD4+ T cells from blood. These receptors came from a man aged 18 to 30 in good health. Both conserved end residues are part of each CDR3. Fields, in order: clone size, J gene, D gene, V gene, CDR3 protein, CDR3 DNA. A D gene is named only where the DNA matches it firmly. Expanded clones get a size class; other rows say once, few or many, or leave the size out.

>.|TRBJ2-5|.|TRBV18
CASSPGHLKETQYF
TGTGCCAGCTCACCGGGACACTTGAAAGAGACCCAGTACTTC
>.|TRBJ1-1|.|TRBV4-1
CASSQRQTTEAFF
TGCGCCAGCAGCCAAAGACAGACGACTGAAGCTTTCTTT
>.|TRBJ1-6|TRBD1|TRBV4-3
CASSLEGQGASPLHF
TGCGCCAGCAGCCTCGAGGGACAGGGGGCTTCACCCCTCCACTTT
>many|TRBJ2-7|.|TRBV10-3
CAISEGQLYEQYF
TGTGCCATCAGTGAAGGACAGCTCTACGAGCAGTACTTC
>.|TRBJ2-5|TRBD2|TRBV5-1
CASSPTSGGLQETQYF
TGCGCCAGCAGTCCGACTAGCGGGGGCCTCCAAGAGACCCAGTACTTC
>.|TRBJ1-5|.|TRBV6-1
CASSGSRGGGQPQHF
TGTGCCAGCAGTGGGTCTAGGGGAGGGGGTCAGCCCCAGCATTTT
>.|TRBJ2-1|TRBD2|TRBV2
CASSVLAGTNEQFF
TGTGCCAGCAGTGTACTAGCGGGCACCAATGAGCAGTTCTTC
>many|TRBJ2-5|.|TRBV4-2
CASSLLGETQYF
TGTGCCAGCAGCCTGCTCGGGGAGACCCAGTACTTC
>many|TRBJ1-1|.|TRBV19
CASSIRNTEAFF
TGTGCCAGTAGTATCAGGAACACTGAAGCTTTCTTT
>.|TRBJ2-3|.|TRBV7-3
CASSPNTDTQYF
TGTGCCAGCAGCCCTAACACAGATACGCAGTATTTT
>few|TRBJ2-3|TRBD1|TRBV7-9
CASSRGQGTDTQYF
TGTGCCAGCAGCCGAGGACAGGGGACAGATACGCAGTATTTT
>.|TRBJ2-6|TRBD2|TRBV5-4
CASSRGLAGVSSGANVLTF
TGTGCCAGCAGCCGGGGACTAGCGGGGGTGTCCTCTGGGGCCAACGTCCTGACTTTC
>.|TRBJ1-1|.|TRBV11-3
CASSSSEGTEAFF
TGTGCCAGCAGTTCCAGTGAGGGCACTGAAGCTTTCTTT
>few|TRBJ2-1|TRBD1|TRBV19
CASSRPGQGAVPGYNEQFF
TGTGCCAGTAGCCGGCCGGGACAGGGGGCCGTTCCCGGCTACAATGAGCAGTTCTTC
>.|TRBJ2-3|.|TRBV27
CASSPSGRTRDTQYF
TGTGCCAGCAGTCCCTCCGGGAGAACAAGGGATACGCAGTATTTT
>.|TRBJ2-5|.|TRBV4-2
CASSQDYPLETQYF
TGTGCCAGCAGCCAAGATTATCCACTAGAGACCCAGTACTTC
>.|TRBJ2-2|TRBD2|TRBV25-1
CASSGTSGNTGELFF
TGTGCCAGCAGTGGTACTAGCGGGAACACCGGGGAGCTGTTTTTT
>few|TRBJ2-7|TRBD2|TRBV5-1
CASSWGLAGSSYEQYF
TGCGCCAGCAGCTGGGGGTTAGCGGGGAGCTCCTACGAGCAGTACTTC
>few|TRBJ2-6|.|TRBV4-3
CASSQDAGLSGANVLTF
TGCGCCAGCAGCCAAGATGCGGGACTCTCTGGGGCCAACGTCCTGACTTTC
>.|TRBJ1-1|.|TRBV6-6
CASSVTGSTEAFF
TGTGCCAGCAGTGTCACAGGGTCCACTGAAGCTTTCTTT
>.|TRBJ2-1|.|TRBV5-1
CASRADSYNEQFF
TGCGCCAGCAGGGCAGACTCCTACAATGAGCAGTTCTTC
>.|TRBJ2-1|TRBD2|TRBV4-1
CASSQDWGTRGRSYNEQFF
TGCGCCAGCAGCCAAGATTGGGGGACTAGAGGTCGTTCCTACAATGAGCAGTTCTTC
>.|TRBJ2-7|.|TRBV7-9
CATKQASSSYEQYF
TGTGCCACCAAACAGGCGTCTAGCTCCTACGAGCAGTACTTC
>few|TRBJ2-3|TRBD2|TRBV5-1
CASSRGPSGGATDTQYF
TGCGCCAGCAGCCGGGGTCCTAGCGGGGGGGCGACAGATACGCAGTATTTT
>many|TRBJ2-4|TRBD2|TRBV7-2
CASSGERGGAKNIQYF
TGTGCCAGCAGCGGGGAGCGGGGTGGAGCCAAAAACATTCAGTACTTC
>.|TRBJ1-5|.|TRBV10-3
CAISETTGNQPQHF
TGTGCCATCAGTGAGACGACAGGAAATCAGCCCCAGCATTTT
>few|TRBJ2-5|.|TRBV2
CASSVGRLWETQYF
TGTGCCAGCAGCGTAGGCAGACTTTGGGAGACCCAGTACTTC
>many|TRBJ1-4|TRBD1|TRBV28
CASSQQGTNEKLFF
TGTGCCAGCAGTCAACAGGGGACTAATGAAAAACTGTTTTTT
>.|TRBJ2-5|TRBD2|TRBV2
CASRASGGPATQYF
TGTGCCAGCAGGGCTAGCGGGGGGCCCGCGACCCAGTACTTC
>few|TRBJ2-7|TRBD2|TRBV18
CASSPTAGGTISYEQYF
TGTGCCAGCTCACCGACCGCGGGGGGAACCATCTCCTACGAGCAGTACTTC
>few|TRBJ1-2|.|TRBV9
CASSVSRGGPYYGYTF
TGTGCCAGCAGCGTATCACGGGGGGGACCGTACTATGGCTACACCTTC
>few|TRBJ2-3|.|TRBV19
CASKEQGEDTQYF
TGTGCCAGCAAAGAACAGGGAGAGGATACGCAGTATTTT
>few|TRBJ1-1|TRBD1|TRBV30
CAWRRQQGAFLNTEAFF
TGTGCCTGGAGGCGTCAACAGGGGGCCTTCTTGAACACTGAAGCTTTCTTT
>few|TRBJ2-5|TRBD2|TRBV11-2
CASSLTGGPETQYF
TGTGCCAGCAGCTTAACGGGGGGGCCAGAGACCCAGTACTTC
>.|TRBJ2-7|.|TRBV9
CASSPQVGPAYEQYF
TGTGCCAGCAGCCCCCAGGTGGGGCCTGCCTACGAGCAGTACTTC
>few|TRBJ2-3|.|TRBV9
CASSVAVSTDTQYF
TGTGCCAGCAGCGTTGCGGTTAGCACAGATACGCAGTATTTT
>.|TRBJ1-2|TRBD1|TRBV27
CASSSTGQKYYGYTF
TGTGCCAGCAGTTCGACAGGGCAAAAGTACTATGGCTACACCTTC
>.|TRBJ1-2|TRBD1|TRBV6-1
CASSVDRAGSGYTF
TGTGCCAGCAGTGTAGACAGGGCCGGGAGTGGCTACACCTTC
>few|TRBJ1-1|.|TRBV30
CAWSPGGATEAFF
TGTGCCTGGAGTCCCGGCGGGGCCACTGAAGCTTTCTTT
>few|TRBJ1-3|.|TRBV28
CASYREGNTIYF
TGTGCCAGCTACAGGGAAGGAAACACCATATATTTT
>.|TRBJ1-2|.|TRBV7-2
CASSLVRGGENGYTF
TGTGCCAGCAGCTTAGTGCGGGGAGGGGAAAATGGCTACACCTTC
>.|TRBJ2-3|TRBD2|TRBV6-1
CASSALLADTDTQYF
TGTGCCAGCAGCGCCCTACTAGCGGACACAGATACGCAGTATTTT
>.|TRBJ1-4|.|TRBV7-2
CASSQDSLNEKLFF
TGTGCCAGCAGCCAGGACAGCCTTAATGAAAAACTGTTTTTT
>.|TRBJ2-7|TRBD1|TRBV28
CASSFGTGNHEQYF
TGTGCCAGCAGTTTCGGGACAGGGAATCACGAGCAGTACTTC
>.|TRBJ1-3|TRBD1|TRBV7-2
CASSPGQAQSHTIYF
TGTGCCAGCAGCCCGGGACAGGCCCAGAGCCACACCATATATTTT
>.|TRBJ2-7|.|TRBV30
CAWSGEYEQYF
TGTGCCTGGAGTGGGGAGTACGAGCAGTACTTC